Below are 6 T cell receptor beta chains sequenced from a single sample in a study of early T cells in non-severe SARS-CoV-2 infection. Each CDR3 protein is one row after TCRdb ran MiXCR on the 5' RACE reads. The sample has more than 50,000 distinct CDR3 sequences; about 15% are singletons. The material sequenced was whole blood, taken at baseline. These receptors all come from an adult who was a healthcare worker with PCR-confirmed SARS-CoV-2 infection or an uninfected control (not recorded which).

CDR3 bases: TGTGCCAGCAGCCCTGCCAGGACTAGCGTTGGAGATACGCAGTATTTT. Its protein is CASSPARTSVGDTQYF. The chain has TRBV3-2 and TRBJ2-3; the D call of TRBD2 is as the table states it, not checked on the DNA. TRBV3-2 is described as a pseudogene. CDR3 length equals 16 residues.

This clonotype came up a few times. The chain recombines TRBV12-3 or TRBV12-4 with TRBJ2-5; D possibly corresponds to TRBD2 (6 bases). The length of the CDR3 is 15 residues. The V gene lost 2 bases and the J gene lost 2 bases, with 12 bases spanning the gap. The CDR3 region is CASSLRLVGQETQYF. CDR3 bases: TGTGCCAGCAGTTTAAGACTAGTTGGACAAGAGACCCAGTACTTC.

This clonotype was counted at least ten times. The rearrangement joins TRBV12-3 or TRBV12-4 to TRBJ1-1; no definite D call. The CDR3 length is 13 residues. Trimming shortened V by 4 bases and J by 7 bases, and 13 bases separated the two germline ends. Written as DNA, the CDR3 is TGTGCCAGCAGTTCCTTGGTTGTAGGTGAAGCTTTCTTT. This codes for CASSSLVVGEAFF.

This clonotype occurred many times. The CDR3 is CASSQGLPQGGNEQFF. CDR3 in DNA: TGTGCCAGCAGCCAAGGACTCCCTCAAGGGGGCAATGAGCAGTTCTTC. The rearrangement links TRBV3-1 to TRBJ2-1; a possible D gene is TRBD1 (6 bases). V gave up 1 base and J gave up 6 bases, with 16 bases separating them. CDR1 is LGHDT, CDR2 YNNKEL, per germline (reference sequence). The CDR3 has 16 amino acids.

The chain has TRBV30 and TRBJ1-3; perhaps TRBD1 as D (5 bases). The CDR3 runs to 13 residues. Trimming removed 6 bases at V and 0 bases at J, with 9 bases between. Germline lookup yields CDR1 GTSNPN and CDR2 SVGIG (reference sequence). CDR3 protein: CACRTNSGNTIYF. The CDR3 DNA reads as TGTGCCTGCCGGACAAACTCTGGAAACACCATATATTTT.

This chain links TRBV10-3 with TRBJ2-7; the match to TRBD1 covers 10 bases. Germline lookup yields CDR1 ENHRY and CDR2 SYGVKD. Trimming at V came to 8 bases and at J to 5 bases, leaving 3 bases not matched to a gene. The CDR3 consists of 12 residues. The CDR3 region is CAISGTGDEQYF. For the CDR3, the DNA is TGTGCCATCTCCGGGACAGGGGACGAGCAGTACTTC.